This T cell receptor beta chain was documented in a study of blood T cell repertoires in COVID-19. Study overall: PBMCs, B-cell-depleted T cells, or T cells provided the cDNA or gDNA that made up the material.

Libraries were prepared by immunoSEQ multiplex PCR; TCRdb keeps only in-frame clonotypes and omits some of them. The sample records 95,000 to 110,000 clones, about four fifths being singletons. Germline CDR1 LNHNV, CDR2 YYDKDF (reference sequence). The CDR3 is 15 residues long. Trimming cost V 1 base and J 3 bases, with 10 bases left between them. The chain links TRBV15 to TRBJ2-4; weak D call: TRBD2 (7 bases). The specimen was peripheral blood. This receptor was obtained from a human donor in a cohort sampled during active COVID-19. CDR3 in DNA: TGTGCCACCAGCAGAGGGGGGGGCAGCAAAAACATTCAGTACTTC. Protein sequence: CATSRGGGSKNIQYF. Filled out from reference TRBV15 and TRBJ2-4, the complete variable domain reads DAMVIQNPRYQVTQFGKPVTLSCSQTLNHNVMYWYQQKSSQAPKLLFHYYDKDFNNEADTPDNFQSRRPNTSFCFLDIRSPGLGDTAMYLCATSRGGGSKNIQYFGAGTRLSVL.